This T cell receptor (beta chain) was documented in a study of shared clonotypes between healthy human individuals. Study information: The plates for each donor numbered three CD4 naive, three CD4 memory, two CD8 naive and one CD8 memory. Whole-study findings and limits: The study found roughly 5% of naive CD4 clonotypes shared across a few donors.

Splitting the CD4+ cells yielded a CD45RA+ naive subset and a CD45RA-negative memory subset. Per sorted-subset replicate PCR, input was approximately 0.2 ug DNA, representing roughly 30,000 T cell genomes. Method: immunoSEQ multiplex PCR; TCRdb's copy keeps in-frame clones and lacks some. The table includes some 2,400,000 clones, approximately 96% detected once. With 6 bases removed from V and 1 base from J, the gap between germline ends came to 13 bases. This CDR3 spans 14 amino acids. Germline CDR1 is MNHEY and CDR2 is SVGAGI. Turning to this clone: Its antigen remains unidentified.

V gene TRBV6-5 combines with J gene TRBJ2-7, with D maybe TRBD1 (5 bases). Sequencing input: naive CD4+ T cells sorted from blood. Subset defined: CD45RA+ positively selected. The sequence derives from a man between 18 and 29 years old in good health. CDR3 DNA sequence: TGTGCCAGCAGGCGGCGACAGCTTTCCTACGAGCAGTACTTC. Its protein product is CASRRRQLSYEQYF.